A selection of T cell receptor beta chains follows, all from one sample in a study of CD8+ T cells in alopecia areata. TCRdb's copy holds only in-frame clones and misses some; the assay was immunoSEQ multiplex PCR. The sample lists about 140,000 clones, about 88% occurring once. This specimen was CD8+ T cells sorted from blood, taken at week 4, from a patient treated with tofacitinib. Source of these receptors: a human donor with alopecia areata. CDR3s include the opening cysteine and the closing phenylalanine or tryptophan. A D gene is named only where the DNA matches it firmly. The size of a clone is reported for some rows only, either as once, few or many, or as a class for expanded clones.

TRBJ2-1 . TRBV11-1 . CASSLQLPKTLNNEQFF TGTGCCAGCAGCCTCCAGCTTCCCAAGACCTTAAACAATGAGCAGTTCTTC
TRBJ2-7 . TRBV27 . CASSTTYNRGEQYF TGTGCCAGCAGTACTACCTATAATCGGGGCGAGCAGTACTTC
TRBJ2-3 medium-sized TRBV6-4 TRBD1 CASSDSGQGTDTQYF TGTGCCAGCAGTGACTCGGGACAGGGCACAGATACGCAGTATTTT
TRBJ2-2 . TRBV30 . CAWSVGGPGELFF TGTGCCTGGAGTGTAGGGGGACCCGGGGAGCTGTTTTTT
TRBJ2-1 . TRBV5-6 . CASSLNSAYNEQFF TGTGCCAGCAGCTTGAACAGCGCCTACAATGAGCAGTTCTTC
TRBJ2-1 . TRBV9 TRBD2 CASSTSGSKYNEQFF TGTGCCAGCAGCACTAGCGGGAGTAAGTACAATGAGCAGTTCTTC
TRBJ2-3 . TRBV29-1 TRBD1 CSVEPGTGIFPDTQYF TGCAGCGTTGAACCCGGGACAGGGATTTTTCCGGATACGCAGTATTTT
TRBJ2-3 . TRBV7-6 TRBD2 CASSPRTSGGVDTQYF TGTGCCAGCAGCCCAAGGACTAGCGGGGGCGTAGATACGCAGTATTTT
TRBJ1-2 . TRBV28 . CAGEGSGYTF TGTGCAGGGGAGGGTAGTGGCTACACCTTC
TRBJ2-7 . TRBV4-1 TRBD1 CASSLTGGEQYF TGCGCCAGCAGCCTCACAGGGGGCGAGCAGTACTTC
TRBJ2-1 . TRBV9 TRBD1 CASSGPQTGNSYNEQFF TGTGCCAGCAGCGGTCCCCAGACAGGGAATAGCTACAATGAGCAGTTCTTC
TRBJ2-7 . TRBV11-2 . CASSPRGAISYEQYF TGTGCCAGCAGCCCCCGCGGGGCCATCTCCTACGAGCAGTACTTC
TRBJ2-1 . TRBV4-1 TRBD2 CASSQVALAAYNEQFF TGCGCCAGCAGCCAAGTAGCGCTAGCGGCTTACAATGAGCAGTTCTTC
TRBJ1-4 . TRBV5-1 TRBD1 CASSDSGTGQFNEKLFF TGCGCCAGCAGCGACTCCGGGACAGGGCAGTTTAATGAAAAACTGTTTTTT
TRBJ1-1 . TRBV5-6 TRBD1 CASSSPGTGAEAFF TGTGCCAGCAGCTCACCCGGGACAGGGGCTGAAGCTTTCTTT
TRBJ2-5 . TRBV7-6 . CASSLGSIVRGETQYF TGTGCCAGCAGCTTAGGATCGATAGTCCGAGGAGAGACCCAGTACTTC
TRBJ2-1 few TRBV5-6 TRBD2 CASSYEGGQSAYNEQFF TGTGCCAGCAGCTACGAGGGAGGGCAGAGCGCCTACAATGAGCAGTTCTTC
TRBJ2-3 . TRBV7-9 . CASSLAQKGVDTQYF TGTGCCAGCAGCTTAGCGCAGAAGGGAGTAGATACGCAGTATTTT
TRBJ2-7 . TRBV5-1 TRBD1 CASSLGQGADEQYF TGCGCCAGCAGCCTGGGACAGGGGGCGGACGAGCAGTACTTC
TRBJ1-2 . TRBV6-5 TRBD1 CASRFSGTGSGYTF TGTGCCAGCAGATTCTCCGGGACAGGGTCAGGCTACACCTTC